The sequence of this T cell receptor (beta chain) was determined in a study of T cell repertoires in cytomegalovirus infection. Study-wide context: Recently identified HLA-C-restricted and well-studied HLA-B-restricted CMV epitopes were used. The public TCR beta signatures pointed to both CMV infection and matching HLA type. Study conclusions and caveats: HLA-C-restricted, CMV-specific TCR beta clonotypes were dominant ex vivo. The cumulative frequency of public TCR beta families identified carriers of CMV plus the relevant HLA.

TCRdb passed the reads through MiXCR, listing each CDR3 protein once. The sample contains approximately 110,000 distinct CDR3 sequences, around 30% of which appear only once. Worth noting for this clonotype: Its antigen is unidentified.

Per the germline V gene, CDR1 is LNHDA and CDR2 is SQIVND (reference sequence). Trimming removed 3 bases from V and 3 bases from J, with 14 bases in between. This CDR3 has 15 amino acids. V is TRBV19 and J is TRBJ1-2; D unresolved. The sample was CD8+ T cells from cultured PBMCs, taken from culture after CMV antigen stimulation. This clonotype was sampled from a human donor in good health (CMV status not recorded). Some clones in this sample may be carry-over from other donors' samples. The CDR3 DNA is TGTGCCAGTAGTATCCTTTGGGGAGCGGACTATGGCTACACCTTC. Translated, it gives CASSILWGADYGYTF.